The 18 T cell receptor beta chains presented below share a single source sample, sequenced in a study of T cells expressing NK-cell markers. TCRdb processed the 5' RACE reads again and assigns one entry to each CDR3 protein, with no DNA. This sample's table has 550,000 to 600,000 distinct CDR3 sequences. Sequencing was performed on blood T cells: a sorted CD56 or NKG2C T cell subset, CD4+ or CD8+ T cells, or bulk PBMC T cells (not recorded which). The receptors were gathered from a man aged 18 to 29 in good health.

CDR3 in amino acids: CATRVSSTDTQYF. V is TRBV6-2 or TRBV6-3 and J is TRBJ2-3. CDR1 and CDR2 from the germline V gene are MNHEY and SVGEGT. CDR3 length: 13 residues.

This chain uses TRBV7-2 with TRBJ2-1; checking the TCRdb D call of TRBD2 is not possible without DNA. The CDR3 sequence is 16 residues long. Germline V lookup: CDR1 SGHTA, CDR2 FQGNSA. The CDR3 sequence is CASSPRGLAGAFEQFF. Full variable domain (remainder filled in from reference TRBV7-2 and TRBJ2-1): GAGVSQSPSNKVTEKGKDVELRCDPISGHTALYWYRQSLGQGLEFLIYFQGNSAPDKSGLPSDRFSAERTGGSVSTLTIQRTQQEDSAVYLCASSPRGLAGAFEQFFGPGTRLTVL.

Here the CDR3 reads CASSSGLGYNEQFF. V gene TRBV6-5 combines with J gene TRBJ2-1; the D gene TCRdb calls, TRBD2, cannot be checked with no DNA. Germline lookup yields CDR1 MNHEY and CDR2 SVGAGI. The CDR3 is 14 amino acids.

This sequence joins TRBV15 and TRBJ1-2. The germline V gene encodes CDR1 LNHNV and CDR2 YYDKDF (reference sequence). There are 13 residues in the CDR3. The chain's CDR3 is CATSIPPRTGYTF.

This chain connects TRBV3-1 to TRBJ2-1. The V gene's germline CDR1 is LGHDT and CDR2 YNNKEL (reference sequence). The CDR3 consists of 17 residues. CDR3 sequence: CASSQDIWASGYNEQFF.

V and J are TRBV20-1 and TRBJ1-1; the D gene TCRdb calls, TRBD1, cannot be checked with no DNA. Germline CDR1 is DFQATT and CDR2 is SNEGSKA (reference sequence). The CDR3 is 15 amino acids. The CDR3: CSAEKQAPMNTEAFF.

J is TRBJ2-5 and V is TRBV5-1; TCRdb's D gene call, TRBD1, goes unchecked for lack of DNA. There are 16 residues in the CDR3. CDR1 and CDR2 from the germline V gene are SGHRS and YFSETQ. CDR3 residues: CASSEGASFAGETQYF.

The CDR3 is CASSPRLAGVKGTDTQYF. The chain has TRBV5-1 and TRBJ2-3; TCRdb's D gene call, TRBD2, goes unchecked for lack of DNA. This CDR3 spans 18 amino acids. Germline CDR1 SGHRS, CDR2 YFSETQ.

This chain links TRBV9 with TRBJ1-6; the D call of TRBD1 rests on TCRdb alone, since no DNA is present to check it. The CDR3 has 15 amino acids. Germline-derived CDR1 and CDR2 are SGDLS and YYNGEE. CDR3 residues: CASSERGWGNSPLHF.

The chain combines TRBV12-3 or TRBV12-4 with TRBJ2-2; the D call from TCRdb, TRBD2, cannot be confirmed without DNA. This CDR3 region has 17 residues. This chain's CDR3 is CASSLIRSGRITGELFF.

J is TRBJ2-5 and V is TRBV6-1; TCRdb picks TRBD2, but there is no DNA to check that call. The CDR3 has 13 amino acids. From germline, CDR1 is MNHNS and CDR2 SASEGT. Here the CDR3 reads CAAAREGRETQYF.

V and J are TRBV29-1 and TRBJ1-1; as DNA is missing, the TRBD1 call by TCRdb cannot be tested. Looked up from germline, CDR1 is SQVTM and CDR2 is ANQGSEA. The CDR3 spans 17 residues. CDR3 loop: CSGTEGAGDGVNTEAFF.

The rearrangement uses TRBV20-1 and TRBJ2-1; TCRdb's D call of TRBD2 is untestable without DNA. The CDR3 runs to 15 residues. Germline V gene sequence: CDR1 DFQATT, CDR2 SNEGSKA (reference sequence). CDR3 loop: CSAREASRSWNEQFF.

V and J are TRBV28 and TRBJ2-3. This CDR3 comprises 16 residues. CDR1 MDHEN and CDR2 SYDVKM come from the germline V gene. The CDR3 spells CASSLSGRASTDTQYF.

The chain links TRBV7-2 to TRBJ2-1. The CDR3 is 14 amino acids. Germline CDR1 is SGHTA and CDR2 is FQGNSA. The chain's CDR3 is CASSREAVYNEQFF.

The chain uses TRBV20-1 and TRBJ2-7; TCRdb proposes TRBD2, but this gene call is untestable without DNA. The CDR3 is made up of 15 amino acids. Germline CDR1 reads DFQATT; CDR2 reads SNEGSKA (reference sequence). The CDR3 loop is CSAAQPAGGTYEQYF.

The V and J genes are TRBV5-1 and TRBJ1-1. From germline, CDR1 is SGHRS and CDR2 YFSETQ. This CDR3 comprises 15 residues. The CDR3 is CASSLDIFMNTEAFF. Full variable domain (outside the CDR3, taken from reference TRBV5-1 and TRBJ1-1): KAGVTQTPRYLIKTRGQQVTLSCSPISGHRSVSWYQQTPGQGLQFLFEYFSETQRNKGNFPGRFSGRQFSNSRSEMNVSTLELGDSALYLCASSLDIFMNTEAFFGQGTRLTVV.

The chain employs TRBV12-3 or TRBV12-4 and TRBJ2-5; TCRdb designates TRBD1, a call that cannot be tested without DNA. There are 16 residues in the CDR3. The CDR3 region is CASRPSGGAQQETQYF.